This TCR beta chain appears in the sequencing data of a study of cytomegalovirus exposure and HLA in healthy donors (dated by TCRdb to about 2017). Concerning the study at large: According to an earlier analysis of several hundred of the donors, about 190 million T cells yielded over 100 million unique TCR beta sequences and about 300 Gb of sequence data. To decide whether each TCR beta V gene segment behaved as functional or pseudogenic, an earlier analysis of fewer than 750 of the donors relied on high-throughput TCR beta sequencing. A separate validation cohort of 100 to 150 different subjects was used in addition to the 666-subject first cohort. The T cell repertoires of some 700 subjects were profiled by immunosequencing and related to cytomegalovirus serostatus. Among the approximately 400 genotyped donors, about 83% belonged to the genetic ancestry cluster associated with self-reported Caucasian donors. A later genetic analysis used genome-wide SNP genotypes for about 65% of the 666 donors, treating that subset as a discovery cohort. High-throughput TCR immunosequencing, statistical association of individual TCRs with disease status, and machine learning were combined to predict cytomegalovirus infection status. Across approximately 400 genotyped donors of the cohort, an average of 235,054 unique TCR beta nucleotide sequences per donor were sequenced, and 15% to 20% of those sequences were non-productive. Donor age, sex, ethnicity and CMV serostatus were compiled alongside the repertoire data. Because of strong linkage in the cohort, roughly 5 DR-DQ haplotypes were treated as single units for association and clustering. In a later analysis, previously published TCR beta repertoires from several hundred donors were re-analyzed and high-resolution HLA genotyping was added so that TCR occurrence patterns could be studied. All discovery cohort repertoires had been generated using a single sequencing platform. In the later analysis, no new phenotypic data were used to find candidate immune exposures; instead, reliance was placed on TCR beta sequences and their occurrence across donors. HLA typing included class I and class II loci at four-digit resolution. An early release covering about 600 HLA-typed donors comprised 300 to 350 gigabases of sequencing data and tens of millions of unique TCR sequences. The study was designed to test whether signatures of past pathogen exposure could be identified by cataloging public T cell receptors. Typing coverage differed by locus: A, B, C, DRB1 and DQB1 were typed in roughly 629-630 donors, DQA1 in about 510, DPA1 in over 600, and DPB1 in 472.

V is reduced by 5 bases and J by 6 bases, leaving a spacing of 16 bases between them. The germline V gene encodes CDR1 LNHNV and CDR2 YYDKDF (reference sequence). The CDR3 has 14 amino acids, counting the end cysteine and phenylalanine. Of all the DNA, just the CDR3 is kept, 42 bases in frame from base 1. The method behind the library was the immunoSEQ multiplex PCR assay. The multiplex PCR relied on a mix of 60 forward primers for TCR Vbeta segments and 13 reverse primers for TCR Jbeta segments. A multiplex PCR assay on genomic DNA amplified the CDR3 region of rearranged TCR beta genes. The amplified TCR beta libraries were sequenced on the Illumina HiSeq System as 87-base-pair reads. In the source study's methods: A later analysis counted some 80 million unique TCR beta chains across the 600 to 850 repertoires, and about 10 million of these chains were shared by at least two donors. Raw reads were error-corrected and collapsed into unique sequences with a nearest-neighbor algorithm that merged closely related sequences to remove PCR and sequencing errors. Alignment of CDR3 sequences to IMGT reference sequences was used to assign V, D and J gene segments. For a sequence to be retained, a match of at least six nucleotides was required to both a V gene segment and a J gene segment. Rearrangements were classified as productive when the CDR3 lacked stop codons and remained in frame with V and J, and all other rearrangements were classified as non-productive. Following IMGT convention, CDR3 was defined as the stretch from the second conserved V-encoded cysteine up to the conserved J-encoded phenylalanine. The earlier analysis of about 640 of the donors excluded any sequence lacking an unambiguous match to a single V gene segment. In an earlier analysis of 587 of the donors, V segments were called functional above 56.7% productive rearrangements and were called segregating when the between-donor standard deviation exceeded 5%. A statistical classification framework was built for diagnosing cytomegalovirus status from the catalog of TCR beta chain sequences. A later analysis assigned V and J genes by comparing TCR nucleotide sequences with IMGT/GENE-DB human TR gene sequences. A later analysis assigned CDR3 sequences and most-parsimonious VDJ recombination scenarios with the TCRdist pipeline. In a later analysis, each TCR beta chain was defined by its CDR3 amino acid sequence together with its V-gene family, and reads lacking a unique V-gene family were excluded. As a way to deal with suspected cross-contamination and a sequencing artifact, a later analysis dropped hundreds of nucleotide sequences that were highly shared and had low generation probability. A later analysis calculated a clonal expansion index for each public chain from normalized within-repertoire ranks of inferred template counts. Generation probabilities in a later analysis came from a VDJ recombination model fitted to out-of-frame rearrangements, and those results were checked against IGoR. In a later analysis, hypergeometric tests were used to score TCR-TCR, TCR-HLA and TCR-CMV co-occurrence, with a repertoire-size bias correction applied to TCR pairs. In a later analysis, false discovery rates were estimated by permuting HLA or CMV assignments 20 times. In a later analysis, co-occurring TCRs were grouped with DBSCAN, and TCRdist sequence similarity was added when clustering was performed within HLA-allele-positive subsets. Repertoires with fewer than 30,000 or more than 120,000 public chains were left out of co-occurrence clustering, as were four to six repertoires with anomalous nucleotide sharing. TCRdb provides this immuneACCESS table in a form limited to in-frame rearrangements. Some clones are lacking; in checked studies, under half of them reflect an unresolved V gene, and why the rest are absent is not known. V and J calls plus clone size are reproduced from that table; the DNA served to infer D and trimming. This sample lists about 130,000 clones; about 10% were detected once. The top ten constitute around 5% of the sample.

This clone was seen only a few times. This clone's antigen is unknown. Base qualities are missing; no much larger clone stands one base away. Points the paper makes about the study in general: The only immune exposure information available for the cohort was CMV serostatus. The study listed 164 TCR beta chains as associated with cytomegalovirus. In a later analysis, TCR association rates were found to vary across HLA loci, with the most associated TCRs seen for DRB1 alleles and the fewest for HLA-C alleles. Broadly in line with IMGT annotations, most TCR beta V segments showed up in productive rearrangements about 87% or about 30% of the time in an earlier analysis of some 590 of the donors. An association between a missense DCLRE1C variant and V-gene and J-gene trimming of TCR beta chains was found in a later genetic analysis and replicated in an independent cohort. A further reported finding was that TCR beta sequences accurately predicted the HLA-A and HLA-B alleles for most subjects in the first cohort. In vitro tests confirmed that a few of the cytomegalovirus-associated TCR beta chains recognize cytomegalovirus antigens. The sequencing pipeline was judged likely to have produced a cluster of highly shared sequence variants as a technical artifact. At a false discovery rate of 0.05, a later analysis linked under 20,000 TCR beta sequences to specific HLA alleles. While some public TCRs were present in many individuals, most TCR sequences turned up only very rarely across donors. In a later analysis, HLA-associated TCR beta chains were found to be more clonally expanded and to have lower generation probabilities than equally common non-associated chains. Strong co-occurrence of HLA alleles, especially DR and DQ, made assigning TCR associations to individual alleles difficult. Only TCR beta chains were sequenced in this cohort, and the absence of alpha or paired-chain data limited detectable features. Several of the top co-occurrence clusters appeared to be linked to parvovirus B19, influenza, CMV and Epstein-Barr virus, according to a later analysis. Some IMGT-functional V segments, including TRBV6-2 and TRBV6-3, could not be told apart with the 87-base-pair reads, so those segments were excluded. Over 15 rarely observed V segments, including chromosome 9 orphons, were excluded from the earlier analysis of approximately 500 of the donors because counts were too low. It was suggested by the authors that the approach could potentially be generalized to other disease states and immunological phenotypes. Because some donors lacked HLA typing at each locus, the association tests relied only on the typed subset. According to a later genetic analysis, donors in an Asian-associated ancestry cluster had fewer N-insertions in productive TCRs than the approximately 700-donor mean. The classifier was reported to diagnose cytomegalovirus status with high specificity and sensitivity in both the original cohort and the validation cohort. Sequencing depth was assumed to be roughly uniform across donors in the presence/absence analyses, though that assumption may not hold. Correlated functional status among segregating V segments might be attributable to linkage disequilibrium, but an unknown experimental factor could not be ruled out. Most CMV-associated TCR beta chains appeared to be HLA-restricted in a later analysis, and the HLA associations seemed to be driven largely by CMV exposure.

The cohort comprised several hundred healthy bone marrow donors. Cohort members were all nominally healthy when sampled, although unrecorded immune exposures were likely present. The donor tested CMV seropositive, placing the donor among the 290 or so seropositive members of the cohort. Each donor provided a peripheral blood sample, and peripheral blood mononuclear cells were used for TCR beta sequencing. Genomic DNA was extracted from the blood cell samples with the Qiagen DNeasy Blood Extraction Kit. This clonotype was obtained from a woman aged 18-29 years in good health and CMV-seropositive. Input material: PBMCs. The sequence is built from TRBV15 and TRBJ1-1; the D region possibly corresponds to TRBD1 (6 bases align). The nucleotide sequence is TGTGCCACCAGCTATAAGACAGGTTCCTCTGAAGCTTTCTTT. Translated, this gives CATSYKTGSSEAFF.